This TCR beta chain is from a study of T and B cells in COVID-19 patients (TCRdb year 2020). The study in broad terms: Using TRB and IGH repertoire sequencing of peripheral blood, the study characterized adaptive immunity in COVID-19 patients who had active infection or had recovered. An age-matched reference group of some 42 healthy donors negative for COVID-19 antibodies was used as the comparison for repertoire analyses. Over 7 million TCR sequences were analysed in a TCR and BCR sequence repository that covered about 35 patients and fewer than 85 time points. A median age of approximately 37 years was recorded in the recovered cohort versus 65 to 80 years in the active-infection cohort. As many as 9 follow-up blood samples were taken per patient, and some of the samples covered different disease stages within the same individual. In the active-infection cohort, about 90% of the roughly 20 patients had comorbidities linked to unfavorable COVID-19 outcome. A recovered cohort included 15 to 19 patients who provided approximately 20 samples, and most of these patients had mild to moderate COVID-19 treated on an outpatient basis. A couple of patients were in both the active and recovered cohorts because samples existed from active disease and from after recovery. Critical illness requiring mechanical ventilation or ECMO was present in about 65% of the roughly 20 patients in the active-infection cohort.

The sample was run on an Illumina MiSeq. Multiplex PCR with BIOMED2 TRB-A/B primer pools was used to amplify the TRB rearrangements. Two consecutive PCRs added Illumina-compatible adapters and 7-nucleotide sample barcodes to the amplicons. All library PCRs used Phusion HS II polymerase. The amplicons were purified from gel with the NucleoSpin Gel and PCR Clean-up kit, measured on Qubit, and then pooled at approximately 4 nM. Amplicon pool quality was checked on an Agilent 2100 Bioanalyzer before Illumina next-generation sequencing. The authors' analysis ran thus. MiXCR 3.0.8 with the default MiXCR reference library was used to annotate TRB rearrangements. Non-productive reads and sequences with fewer than 2 reads were removed, and each unique CDR3 nucleotide sequence was counted as one clone. Clonality, diversity, richness and V-J gene usage were computed in R 3.5.1. GLIPH2 was used for TCR clustering by CDR3 similarity, and generation probabilities were calculated by OLGA. GLIPH2 clusters were kept only if they contained at least four unique TCR clonotypes found in at least three individuals. TCRdb ran its own pipeline on the public reads, namely fastp trimming at Q25 and MiXCR clone calling, and kept in-frame beta chains. Rows are unified per CDR3 protein, each entry keeping the most common DNA and genes. The V and J calls come from TCRdb's annotation, not from the publication. The sample table shows fewer than 8,500 distinct CDR3 sequences, and approximately 24% are seen once. Around 3.6% of the sample lies in the top ten.

The study at large found these results: The cohort was considered too small for HLA contributions to COVID-19 susceptibility or severity to be assessed. In active COVID-19, TRB repertoires were highly clonal, while at recovery, diversity and richness increased above the levels seen in healthy donors. TRBV/TRBJ gene usage was reported as strongly skewed in patients with COVID-19. Prospective validation of the reported TCR clusters was stated to be required before clinical use. A total of 2,331 exclusive TCR clusters, including some 32 low-pGen clusters, were found in the recovered cohort. Blood samples from mildly ill patients during symptoms and early samples from severe cases were scarce. Specific T cell subsets (CD4+/Treg/CD8+) and sorted SARS-CoV-2-responsive or tetramer+ T cells had not yet been sequenced, and these experiments were ongoing.

For CDR1 and CDR2, the germline V gene lists KGHDR and SFDVKD. Trimming at the junction amounts to 9 bases on V and 4 bases on J, and the germline ends lie 17 bases apart. CDR3 length: 15 amino acids, cysteine to phenylalanine. Just the 45-base CDR3 DNA is kept, in frame starting at base 1. A word on this clonotype: No cognate antigen has been identified for it. No base quality values were provided; no much bigger clone lies one nucleotide off.

TRB repertoires were amplified using about 250-500 ng of genomic DNA isolated from blood. The receptor's source is a human donor who had recovered from COVID-19. The sequenced material came from blood. The sequence is built from TRBV24-1 and TRBJ2-2; the D gene cannot be named for sure. Read as DNA, the sequence is TGTGCCACCGTTATGAGATCCCAAGGCACCGGGGAGCTGTTTTTT. Its translation reads: CATVMRSQGTGELFF.